Presented here are 11 T cell receptor beta chains from one specimen sequenced in a study of radiotherapy plus CTLA-4 blockade in lung cancer. Produced via immunoSEQ multiplex PCR; TCRdb's table is partial and in-frame only. The sample yields about 91,000 clones, about two thirds seen once. This specimen was peripheral blood, taken from a patient treated with radiotherapy plus ipilimumab. The origin of the receptors is a human donor with non-small cell lung cancer that progressed on radiotherapy plus ipilimumab.

The V gene is TRBV7-6, the J gene TRBJ2-1, with D possibly TRBD1 on 6 matching bases. This CDR3 contains 16 residues. V lost 5 bases and J 6 bases, leaving 20 bases between the germline ends. The germline gives CDR1 SGHVS, CDR2 FNYEAQ. The CDR3 region has the DNA TGTGCCAGCAGCCCAGAGGGGGTAAGGGGTGCCAATGAGCAGTTCTTC. It yields the protein CASSPEGVRGANEQFF. Combining the CDR3 with reference TRBV7-6 and TRBJ2-1 gives the whole variable domain GAGVSQSPRYKVTKRGQDVALRCDPISGHVSLYWYRQALGQGPEFLTYFNYEAQQDKSGLPNDRFSAERPEGSISTLTIQRTEQRDSAMYRCASSPEGVRGANEQFFGPGTRLTVL.

The CDR3 sequence is CASSFQGGPSTYEQYF. CDR3 in DNA: TGTGCCAGCAGCTTCCAAGGGGGCCCGAGTACCTACGAGCAGTACTTC. This chain joins TRBV27 and TRBJ2-7; 7 positions agree with TRBD1. CDR1 MNHEY and CDR2 SMNVEV come from the germline V gene (reference sequence). Germline trimming cut 6 bases from V and 2 bases from J; bases unmatched to any gene: 13. This CDR3 is built from 16 residues.

The rearrangement links TRBV2 to TRBJ1-4; D gene ambiguous. The CDR3 is 14 residues long. Deletions cut 7 bases from V and 0 bases from J, with 9 bases between. From germline, CDR1 is SNHLY and CDR2 FYNNEI. The CDR3 DNA reads as TGTGCCAGCACCATGGAAGCAACTAATGAAAAACTGTTTTTT. It yields the protein CASTMEATNEKLFF.

This chain joins TRBV2 and TRBJ2-1, with 9 bases matching TRBD2. Germline V gene sequence: CDR1 SNHLY, CDR2 FYNNEI. This CDR3 contains 15 residues. Unmatched junction bases numbered 8, after V lost 2 bases and J lost 9 bases. In DNA form, the CDR3 reads TGTGCCAGCAGTGAAAGCGCTAGCGGGATCGTTGAGCAGTTCTTC. It codes for CASSESASGIVEQFF.

This clone was seen a few times. This chain links TRBV29-1 with TRBJ2-1; 13 bases agree with TRBD2. CDR1 SQVTM and CDR2 ANQGSEA come from the germline V gene. The CDR3 is made up of 16 amino acids. The trim removed 3 bases at V and 4 bases at J, leaving 6 bases unmatched. CDR3 in amino acids: CSVEGTSGARYNEQFF. Written as DNA, the CDR3 is TGCAGCGTTGAGGGGACTAGCGGGGCCCGTTACAATGAGCAGTTCTTC.

This clone was picked up a small number of times. The V and J genes are TRBV11-3 and TRBJ2-1; 7 nucleotides agree with TRBD2. This CDR3 is built from 15 residues. CDR1 and CDR2 (germline): SGHNT, YENEEA. J lost 6 bases, V lost 1 base, and 6 bases had no gene match. CDR3: CASSLGRESINEQFF. The CDR3 bases are TGTGCCAGCAGCTTAGGGCGGGAGAGTATCAATGAGCAGTTCTTC.

The V call is TRBV2, the J call TRBJ2-7; possible D gene TRBD2, 6 bases. There are 13 residues in the CDR3. Trimming removed 4 bases at V and 5 bases at J, with 12 bases between. The germline V gene encodes CDR1 SNHLY and CDR2 FYNNEI. Here the CDR3 reads CASSGVRGNEQYF. The CDR3 nucleotides read TGTGCCAGCAGTGGGGTACGGGGGAACGAGCAGTACTTC. Using reference TRBV2 and TRBJ2-7 for the parts outside the CDR3, the full variable domain is EPEVTQTPSHQVTQMGQEVILRCVPISNHLYFYWYRQILGQKVEFLVSFYNNEISEKSEIFDDQFSVERPDGSNFTLKIRSTKLEDSAMYFCASSGVRGNEQYFGPGTRLTVT.

The V call is TRBV18, the J call TRBJ2-5; D unclear. The CDR3 runs 13 residues. Trimming took off 3 bases at V and 5 bases at J, with 10 bases between the two ends. Germline V lookup: CDR1 KGHSH, CDR2 LQKENI. CDR3 in amino acids: CASSPTELETQYF. CDR3 DNA: TGTGCCAGCTCACCTACGGAACTGGAGACCCAGTACTTC.

This chain connects TRBV9 to TRBJ2-7; 7 bases map to TRBD1. This CDR3 is built from 13 residues. Per germline, CDR1 SGDLS and CDR2 YYNGEE. V trimming: 3 bases; J trimming: 5 bases; junction bases outside the gene matches: 5. CDR3 in DNA: TGTGCCAGCAGCGGGTATAGGGGGCACGAGCAGTACTTC. It codes for CASSGYRGHEQYF.

The chain employs TRBV4-3 and TRBJ2-7; 9 bases align to TRBD2. V lost 1 base, J lost 3 bases, and 4 bases stayed unmatched. The CDR3 is 15 residues long. Per germline, CDR1 LGHNA and CDR2 YSLEER. The CDR3 spells CASSQGISGGYEQYF. The CDR3 bases are TGCGCCAGCAGCCAAGGGATTAGCGGGGGCTACGAGCAGTACTTC.

The gene calls are TRBV7-8 and TRBJ2-3; D gene ambiguous. Germline assignment: CDR1 SGHVS and CDR2 FQNEAQ. The CDR3 spans 16 residues. V lost 1 base and J 0 bases, leaving 11 bases between the germline ends. CDR3 DNA sequence: TGTGCCAGCAGCTTAGGGCCAGTCACTAGCACAGATACGCAGTATTTT. It encodes CASSLGPVTSTDTQYF.